One and the same sample provided the 23 T cell receptor beta chains below, sequenced in a study of cytomegalovirus exposure and HLA in healthy donors. Primers for the PCR totalled 60 Vbeta and 13 Jbeta. The assay was immunoSEQ multiplex PCR, and TCRdb's table has in-frame clones only and misses some. In total, the table holds about 70,000 clones. What was sequenced was PBMCs. The receptor source for this set is a female donor in good health and CMV-seropositive.

This chain connects TRBV18 to TRBJ2-1, with D perhaps matching TRBD1 (6 bases). Between the trimmed V and J ends, which lost 5 bases and 5 bases, there was a span of 10 bases. The CDR3 totals 13 residues. Germline V CDR1 and CDR2: KGHSH, LQKENI. CDR3 sequence reads: CASSFGTNNEQFF. The CDR3 nucleotides are TGTGCCAGCTCATTCGGGACAAACAATGAGCAGTTCTTC.

The V and J genes are TRBV28 and TRBJ1-2; 9 bases fit TRBD1. J was trimmed by 5 bases and V by 6 bases; bases with no gene match: 1. Germline CDR1 MDHEN, CDR2 SYDVKM. The CDR3 runs to 12 residues. The CDR3 is CASRGQGYGYTF. The DNA for the CDR3 is TGTGCCAGCAGGGGACAGGGTTATGGCTACACCTTC.

In DNA form, the CDR3 reads TGTGCCAGTAGAAAAGACAGGAACACCGGGGAGCTGTTTTTT. Translated: CASRKDRNTGELFF. The chain couples TRBV19 to TRBJ2-2; weak D call: TRBD1 (5 bases). Trimming shortened V by 6 bases and J by 1 base, and 9 bases separated the two germline ends. The CDR3 consists of 14 residues. CDR1 is LNHDA, CDR2 SQIVND, per germline (reference sequence).

The chain has TRBV15 and TRBJ1-1, with TRBD1 as a possible D gene (6 bases). This CDR3 comprises 18 residues. V lost 3 bases and J 1 base, leaving 21 bases between the germline ends. CDR1 LNHNV and CDR2 YYDKDF come from the germline V gene (reference sequence). CDR3 amino acids: CATSRANPGHPQNTEAFF. Here the CDR3 DNA reads TGTGCCACCAGCAGGGCTAATCCGGGACACCCTCAGAACACTGAAGCTTTCTTT.

The rearrangement links TRBV6-5 to TRBJ2-7; the match to TRBD1 covers 7 bases. Trimming took 4 bases from V and 7 from J; bases not matched to a gene: 16. CDR3 length: 16 amino acids. CDR1 is MNHEY and CDR2 is SVGAGI in the germline V gene. The CDR3 bases are TGTGCCAGCAGTTCTCAGACAGGGTTCCGGGGACGGGAGCAGTACTTC. Translating gives CASSSQTGFRGREQYF.

The gene calls are TRBV18 and TRBJ1-3; the match to TRBD1 covers 7 bases. V was clipped by 3 bases and J by 0 bases; unmatched bases: 5. The length of the CDR3 is 16 residues. From germline, CDR1 is KGHSH and CDR2 LQKENI. The CDR3 bases are TGTGCCAGCTCACCTGCCCCAGGGGGCTCTGGAAACACCATATATTTT. It encodes CASSPAPGGSGNTIYF.

V usage is TRBV10-3 and J usage is TRBJ1-1; 11 bases match TRBD1. The J segment lost 7 bases and the V segment lost 8 bases, leaving 3 bases of the junction unmatched. This CDR3 region has 12 residues. Looked up from germline, CDR1 is ENHRY and CDR2 is SYGVKD. The CDR3 loop is CAIEDRGREAFF. The DNA for the CDR3 is TGTGCCATCGAGGACAGGGGGCGTGAAGCTTTCTTT.

The chain joins TRBV5-1 to TRBJ1-5, with D maybe TRBD1 (5 bases). The CDR3 has 14 amino acids. Germline V lookup: CDR1 SGHRS, CDR2 YFSETQ. Trimming removed 0 bases at V and 9 bases at J, with 13 bases between. CDR3 bases: TGCGCCAGCAGCTTGGATACAGGTGAGAGGCCCCAGCATTTT. Its translation: CASSLDTGERPQHF.

The genes are TRBV9 and TRBJ2-2; 12 nucleotides match TRBD1. The CDR3 runs 16 residues. Germline V gene data show CDR1 as SGDLS and CDR2 as YYNGEE. V gave up 2 bases and J gave up 3 bases; unmatched junction bases: 2. CDR3: CASSVGTGGYTGELFF. The CDR3, as DNA: TGTGCCAGCAGCGTGGGGACAGGGGGCTACACCGGGGAGCTGTTTTTT. Using reference TRBV9 and TRBJ2-2 for the parts outside the CDR3, the full variable domain is DSGVTQTPKHLITATGQRVTLRCSPRSGDLSVYWYQQSLDQGLQFLIQYYNGEERAKGNILERFSAQQFPDLHSELNLSSLELGDSALYFCASSVGTGGYTGELFFGEGSRLTVL.

The chain couples TRBV5-4 to TRBJ1-3; tentatively, D is TRBD1 (5 bases). The CDR3 is 14 amino acids. CDR1 is SGHNT and CDR2 is YYREEE in the germline V gene (reference sequence). V lost 4 bases and J lost 2, with 10 bases in between. CDR3 sequence reads: CASSLDNTGNTIYF. The CDR3 coding sequence is TGTGCCAGCAGCCTGGACAATACTGGAAACACCATATATTTT. The full variable domain, with the rest looked up from reference TRBV5-4 and TRBJ1-3, is ETGVTQSPTHLIKTRGQQVTLRCSSQSGHNTVSWYQQALGQGPQFIFQYYREEENGRGNFPPRFSGLQFPNYSSELNVNALELDDSALYLCASSLDNTGNTIYFGEGSWLTVV.

The V and J genes are TRBV4-1 and TRBJ2-1; 8 bases match TRBD2. V was pared by 4 bases and J by 1 base, with 6 bases of the junction left unmatched. The CDR3 is made up of 16 amino acids. Germline assignment: CDR1 MGHRA and CDR2 YSYEKL. DNA for the CDR3: TGCGCCAGCAGCCCTCAAGCGGGGGCATCCTACAATGAGCAGTTCTTC. Residues: CASSPQAGASYNEQFF.

This chain connects TRBV2 to TRBJ2-7; possibly TRBD2 for D (5 bases). The ends were cut back, 6 bases at V and 3 bases at J, with 12 bases in the middle. The CDR3 has 13 residues. Germline CDR1 is SNHLY and CDR2 is FYNNEI. The CDR3 DNA follows: TGTGCCAGCAGGGAGGACCCAGGCTACGAGCAGTACTTC. It codes for CASREDPGYEQYF.

The V call is TRBV7-2, the J call TRBJ2-5, with D maybe TRBD1 (6 bases). The V gene's germline CDR1 is SGHTA and CDR2 FQGNSA. V lost 0 bases and J lost 5, with 10 bases in between. The CDR3 covers 14 residues. The CDR3 nucleotides are TGTGCCAGCAGCTTAGCGGGGGCACAGGAGACCCAGTACTTC. It is translated as CASSLAGAQETQYF.

The V and J genes are TRBV4-3 and TRBJ2-2, with 7 bases identical to TRBD2. Germline CDR1 LGHNA, CDR2 YSLEER. Losses at the gene ends were 4 bases for V and 5 bases for J; bases not matched to a gene: 10. The CDR3 loop spans 16 amino acids. CDR3 in DNA: TGCGCCAGCAGCCGGGTCGAGGGAGGGTCTACCGGGGAGCTGTTTTTT. This translates into CASSRVEGGSTGELFF.

The chain recombines TRBV9 with TRBJ2-7; D remains unclear. Germline V gives CDR1 SGDLS, CDR2 YYNGEE. The ends were cut back, 3 bases at V and 2 bases at J, with 6 bases in the middle. The CDR3 covers 12 residues. The CDR3 region is CASSAPAYEQYF. CDR3 DNA: TGTGCCAGCAGCGCCCCGGCCTACGAGCAGTACTTC. Using reference TRBV9 and TRBJ2-7 for the parts outside the CDR3, the full variable domain is DSGVTQTPKHLITATGQRVTLRCSPRSGDLSVYWYQQSLDQGLQFLIQYYNGEERAKGNILERFSAQQFPDLHSELNLSSLELGDSALYFCASSAPAYEQYFGPGTRLTVT.

CDR3 in amino acids: CASSRDSDNEQYF. CDR3 bases: TGTGCCAGCAGCCGGGACAGCGACAACGAGCAGTACTTC. The chain is built from TRBV11-1 and TRBJ2-7; 7 positions match TRBD1. Trimming at V came to 5 bases and at J to 5 bases, leaving 6 bases not matched to a gene. CDR3 length: 13 amino acids. Per the germline V gene, CDR1 is SGHAT and CDR2 is FQDESV (reference sequence).

The chain is built from TRBV6-1 and TRBJ2-5, with 11 positions matching TRBD2. The CDR3 has 16 amino acids. V was clipped by 4 bases and J by 1 base; unmatched bases: 5. Germline V gene data show CDR1 as MNHNS and CDR2 as SASEGT. The CDR3: CASSARGLAAQETQYF. CDR3 nucleotides: TGTGCCAGCAGTGCGCGGGGACTAGCGGCCCAAGAGACCCAGTACTTC.

V usage is TRBV7-2 and J usage is TRBJ2-7, with D perhaps TRBD1 (5 bases). CDR1 and CDR2 from the germline V gene are SGHTA and FQGNSA. This CDR3 spans 11 amino acids. V shed 4 bases and J shed 10 bases, with 11 bases lying between them. The CDR3 DNA follows: TGTGCCAGCAGCTCCTTGACAGCACAGTACTTC. This sequence encodes CASSSLTAQYF.

The chain links TRBV28 to TRBJ2-7, with 12 bases identical to TRBD2. J gave up 2 bases and V 6 bases, and 17 bases lay outside the gene matches. Germline CDR1 MDHEN, CDR2 SYDVKM. The CDR3 runs 19 residues. The CDR3 bases are TGTGCCAGCAGCCCCATAGTCGGGGGACTAGCGGGCCCCGCCTACGAGCAGTACTTC. Translated, it gives CASSPIVGGLAGPAYEQYF.

The rearrangement links TRBV18 to TRBJ1-2; perhaps TRBD1 as D (5 bases). Between the trimmed V and J ends, which lost 6 bases and 4 bases, there was a span of 15 bases. This CDR3 is built from 14 residues. Germline CDR1 and CDR2: KGHSH and LQKENI. This CDR3 is CASSQDTLGYGYTF. The CDR3 DNA follows: TGTGCCAGCTCCCAGGACACCCTGGGCTATGGCTACACCTTC.

This chain joins TRBV15 and TRBJ1-2; possible D gene TRBD1, 5 bases. There are 13 residues in the CDR3. Germline V gene lookup returns CDR1 LNHNV and CDR2 YYDKDF (reference sequence). Deletions cut 4 bases from V and 8 bases from J, with 14 bases between. The chain's CDR3 is CATSIYPDIGYTF. CDR3 DNA sequence: TGTGCCACCAGCATCTACCCGGACATAGGCTACACCTTC.

This chain connects TRBV18 to TRBJ2-7; D call uncertain. This CDR3 is 15 amino acids long. Trimming pared 2 bases from V and 0 bases from J, leaving 11 bases between. CDR1 is KGHSH, CDR2 LQKENI, per germline. In DNA form, the CDR3 reads TGTGCCAGCTCACCATACACAGTTTCCTCCTACGAGCAGTACTTC. This translates into CASSPYTVSSYEQYF.

As to this clone: A junction boundary mismatches the germline segment, possibly from a read error. This chain joins TRBV7-7 and TRBJ2-1, with TRBD2 matching over 10 bases. Germline V gene sequence: CDR1 SSHAT, CDR2 FNYEAQ (reference sequence). CDR3 length: 15 amino acids. The CDR3 DNA is TGTGCTAGCAGCTTAGGACTAGCGGTAGACAATGAGCAGTTCTTC. Its protein is CASSLGLAVDNEQFF. The full variable domain, completed using reference TRBV7-7 and TRBJ2-1, is GAGVSQSPRYKVTKRGQDVTLRCDPISSHATLYWYQQALGQGPEFLTYFNYEAQPDKSGLPSDRFSAERPEGSISTLTIQRTEQRDSAMYRCASSLGLAVDNEQFFGPGTRLTVL.